Listed below are T cell receptor beta chains from one sample, sequenced in a study of blood T cell repertoires in COVID-19. Libraries were prepared by immunoSEQ multiplex PCR; TCRdb keeps only in-frame clonotypes and omits some of them. The sample has around 270,000 clones, about 90% seen once. Sequenced input: peripheral blood. Receptors originate from a person aged 18 to 35 with COVID-19, enrolled during active disease. Each CDR3 is given with its conserved first and last residue. The D gene is left open where the match is weak. Not all rows give a size; the values are once, few, many and, for expanded clones, a class.

NA,TRBJ1-4,NA,TRBV30,CAWKPDSLNEKLFF,TGTGCCTGGAAACCGGACAGCCTTAATGAAAAACTGTTTTTT
NA,TRBJ1-5,TRBD1,TRBV19,CASSRQGTMTQHF,TGTGCCAGTAGTAGACAGGGGACTATGACCCAGCATTTT
NA,TRBJ2-7,NA,TRBV29-1,CSVGAGRGYEQYF,TGCAGCGTTGGGGCCGGCAGGGGCTACGAGCAGTACTTC
NA,TRBJ2-1,NA,TRBV24-1,CATSDLNRDEQFF,TGTGCCACCAGTGATCTGAACAGGGATGAGCAGTTCTTC
NA,TRBJ2-2,NA,TRBV27,CASSSGWAGELFF,TGTGCCAGCAGTTCAGGATGGGCCGGGGAGCTGTTTTTT
NA,TRBJ1-1,NA,TRBV2,CAKGRGGTEAFF,TGTGCCAAAGGGAGGGGAGGCACTGAAGCTTTCTTT
NA,TRBJ2-1,NA,TRBV29-1,CSVGQGGRNEQFF,TGCAGCGTTGGACAGGGAGGCCGCAATGAGCAGTTCTTC
NA,TRBJ2-1,TRBD2,TRBV24-1,CATSLAGELNEQFF,TGTGCCACCAGTCTAGCGGGAGAGTTAAATGAGCAGTTCTTC
NA,TRBJ2-7,TRBD1,TRBV4-3,CASSQETGGTYEQYF,TGCGCCAGCAGCCAAGAAACAGGGGGGACCTACGAGCAGTACTTC
NA,TRBJ1-2,NA,TRBV15,CATSRGAGDGYTF,TGTGCCACCAGCAGAGGGGCAGGGGACGGCTACACCTTC
NA,TRBJ2-1,TRBD2,TRBV4-1,CASSRLADHYNEQFF,TGCGCCAGCAGCCGTCTAGCGGACCACTACAATGAGCAGTTCTTC
NA,TRBJ2-7,TRBD1,TRBV5-6,CASSLGGTESYEQYF,TGTGCCAGCAGCTTGGGAGGGACAGAGAGCTACGAGCAGTACTTC
NA,TRBJ2-7,TRBD2,TRBV4-2,CASSQDWGMTSVSYF,TGTGCCAGCAGCCAAGATTGGGGAATGACTAGCGTGAGTTACTTC
NA,TRBJ1-1,TRBD1,TRBV4-1,CASSQGAPGGYNTEAFF,TGCGCCAGCAGCCAAGGGGCGCCAGGGGGCTACAACACTGAAGCTTTCTTT
NA,TRBJ1-2,TRBD1,TRBV7-8,CASSRQGANYGYTF,TGTGCCAGCAGCCGACAGGGGGCTAACTATGGCTACACCTTC
NA,TRBJ1-2,NA,TRBV5-6,CASSSGRGAVGYTF,TGTGCCAGCAGCTCGGGACGGGGGGCGGTTGGCTACACCTTC
NA,TRBJ1-5,NA,TRBV7-8,CASSLGGGGQPQHF,TGTGCCAGCAGCTTAGGCGGGGGGGGTCAGCCCCAGCATTTT
NA,TRBJ1-2,NA,TRBV5-4,CASSFRGAEVSYGYTF,TGTGCCAGCAGCTTTCGGGGGGCGGAAGTTTCCTATGGCTACACCTTC
NA,TRBJ2-1,TRBD1,TRBV11-2,CASSSRDREQFF,TGTGCCAGCAGCTCCCGGGACAGGGAGCAGTTCTTC
NA,TRBJ2-1,TRBD2,TRBV7-2,CASSLARREVYNEQFF,TGTGCCAGCAGCTTAGCGCGGCGGGAGGTCTACAATGAGCAGTTCTTC
NA,TRBJ2-3,TRBD2,TRBV19,CASIPSGRADTQYF,TGTGCCAGTATTCCTAGCGGGAGAGCAGATACGCAGTATTTT
NA,TRBJ2-7,TRBD2,TRBV5-5,CASSFYLAAPYEQYF,TGTGCCAGCAGCTTCTATCTAGCGGCTCCCTACGAGCAGTACTTC
NA,TRBJ1-4,NA,TRBV2,CASSVDDSNEKLFF,TGTGCCAGCAGTGTAGATGACTCGAATGAAAAACTGTTTTTT
NA,TRBJ2-7,TRBD2,TRBV25-1,CASSDPTSGNRNEQYF,TGTGCCAGCAGTGATCCAACTAGCGGGAATCGTAACGAGCAGTACTTC
NA,TRBJ2-1,NA,TRBV5-1,CAAGDLVSGEQFF,TGCGCCGCAGGGGATCTAGTATCGGGTGAGCAGTTCTTC
NA,TRBJ2-5,NA,TRBV7-3,CASSPHRLWDF,TGTGCCAGCAGCCCTCACAGGCTCTGGGACTTC
once,TRBJ2-7,NA,TRBV12-3/TRBV12-4,CASRDGGYYEQYF,TGTGCCAGCAGGGACGGAGGTTACTACGAGCAGTACTTC
few,TRBJ2-7,TRBD2,TRBV6-2/TRBV6-3,CASSYSAGDSYEQYF,TGTGCCAGCAGTTACTCTGCGGGAGACTCCTACGAGCAGTACTTC
NA,TRBJ2-1,TRBD1,TRBV7-3,CASSLTAGGYLDEQFF,TGTGCCAGCAGCTTAACGGCAGGGGGCTATTTGGATGAGCAGTTCTTC
NA,TRBJ1-5,NA,TRBV6-5,CASSLTGIGNQPQHF,TGTGCCAGCTCTCTGACAGGCATAGGCAATCAGCCCCAGCATTTT
NA,TRBJ1-1,TRBD1,TRBV9,CASSSPRTGTEAFF,TGTGCCAGCAGCTCACCCCGGACAGGCACTGAAGCTTTCTTT
NA,TRBJ2-1,TRBD2,TRBV4-2,CASSQGAGGLADYNEQFF,TGTGCCAGCAGCCAAGGGGCGGGGGGACTAGCGGACTACAATGAGCAGTTCTTC
NA,TRBJ1-2,TRBD1,TRBV3-1/TRBV3-2,CASKGGGGGDYGYTF,TGTGCCAGCAAAGGAGGGGGCGGAGGCGACTATGGCTACACCTTC
NA,TRBJ2-2,TRBD2,TRBV29-1,CSVRGLAGKDTGELFF,TGCAGCGTTCGCGGACTAGCGGGAAAGGACACCGGGGAGCTGTTTTTT
NA,TRBJ1-2,TRBD1,TRBV5-1,CASSRDSNSYGYTF,TGCGCCAGCAGCCGGGACAGTAACTCTTATGGCTACACCTTC
NA,TRBJ2-5,NA,TRBV27,CASSTTLPPAAQYF,TGTGCCAGCAGCACAACATTGCCCCCCGCCGCCCAGTACTTC
NA,TRBJ1-4,NA,TRBV29-1,CSVEGGRETNEKLFF,TGCAGCGTTGAAGGAGGAAGGGAGACTAATGAAAAACTGTTTTTT
NA,TRBJ1-2,NA,TRBV28,CASSLRVGSYGYTF,TGTGCCAGCAGTTTACGGGTGGGTAGCTATGGCTACACCTTC
NA,TRBJ1-3,NA,TRBV4-2,CASSQTTGAGNTIYF,TGTGCCAGCAGCCAAACGACAGGAGCTGGAAACACCATATATTTT
NA,TRBJ2-5,NA,TRBV25-1,CASGGQTQETQYF,TGTGCCAGCGGCGGACAAACACAAGAGACCCAGTACTTC
few,TRBJ2-7,TRBD2,TRBV2,CASKPSGGLAGREQYF,TGTGCCAGCAAACCCTCAGGGGGACTAGCGGGTCGGGAGCAGTACTTC
NA,TRBJ2-1,NA,TRBV9,CASSAQTQGYNEQFF,TGTGCCAGCAGCGCCCAAACACAGGGCTACAATGAGCAGTTCTTC
NA,TRBJ2-2,NA,TRBV7-9,CASRAHNANTGELFF,TGTGCCAGCAGAGCGCACAACGCGAACACCGGGGAGCTGTTTTTT
NA,TRBJ2-7,TRBD2,TRBV4-2,CASSQGTSYEQYF,TGTGCCAGCAGCCAAGGGACTAGCTACGAGCAGTACTTC
NA,TRBJ1-1,NA,TRBV6-6,CASSYSSEAFF,TGTGCCAGCAGTTACTCATCGGAAGCTTTCTTT
NA,TRBJ2-1,NA,TRBV6-5,CASSYTYHEQFF,TGTGCCAGCAGTTACACCTACCATGAGCAGTTCTTC
few,TRBJ1-5,NA,TRBV6-6,CASSSQAGNQPQHF,TGTGCCAGCAGTTCCCAGGCAGGCAATCAGCCCCAGCATTTT
once,TRBJ2-3,TRBD2,TRBV5-1,CASSSSGREATSTDTQYF,TGCGCCAGCAGCTCTAGCGGGAGGGAGGCCACTAGCACAGATACGCAGTATTTT
NA,TRBJ1-2,NA,TRBV5-1,CASSFSGEGTYGYTF,TGCGCCAGCAGCTTCTCGGGGGAGGGGACCTATGGCTACACCTTC
NA,TRBJ1-4,TRBD1,TRBV7-9,CASSFPGTGAEKLFF,TGTGCCAGCAGCTTCCCCGGGACAGGGGCCGAGAAACTGTTTTTT
NA,TRBJ2-2,NA,TRBV5-8,CASKVGRGVYTGELFF,TGTGCCAGCAAGGTGGGCAGGGGAGTATACACCGGGGAGCTGTTTTTT
NA,TRBJ2-7,NA,TRBV7-9,CASSPTTNYEQYF,TGTGCCAGCAGCCCGACGACTAACTACGAGCAGTACTTC
NA,TRBJ2-7,TRBD2,TRBV6-5,CASTTRASGIYEQYF,TGTGCCAGCACCACCAGGGCTAGCGGGATCTACGAGCAGTACTTC
NA,TRBJ1-2,NA,TRBV5-4,CASSLEGVSNYGYTF,TGTGCCAGCAGCTTGGAAGGGGTTTCTAACTATGGCTACACCTTC